This is a list of T cell receptor beta chains from one sample in a study of shared clonotypes between healthy human individuals. Generated by immunoSEQ multiplex PCR, the TCRdb table keeps only in-frame clones and is missing some. The table has around 700,000 clones, around three quarters seen once. The sample consisted of memory CD4+ T cells sorted from blood. The source of these receptors is a woman in her thirties in good health. CDR3s leave out the opening cysteine and the closing phenylalanine or tryptophan. D genes are given only for firm matches. A row's size may be missing; if present it is once, few, many or a size class.

>TRBD2|TRBV10-3|-|TRBJ2-1
AIGGEAPKQF
>TRBD2|TRBV7-2|-|TRBJ2-7
ASSLAMGLAGSSYEQY
>-|TRBV6-6|-|TRBJ2-3
ASSPSGKRIYVTQY
>TRBD1|TRBV18|-|TRBJ2-5
ASSDRGQETQY
>TRBD2|TRBV27|-|TRBJ2-7
ASSLWAGGSVAGSYEQY
>-|TRBV6-1|-|TRBJ1-5
ASIRGVNSNQPQH
>TRBD2|TRBV7-2|-|TRBJ2-5
ASSLFRTSGRETQY
>-|TRBV18|few|TRBJ1-5
ASSSGLPRGNQPQH
>-|TRBV9|-|TRBJ1-2
ASSVEEQGYGYT
>TRBD1|TRBV28|-|TRBJ2-4
ASSSSTGADIQY
>-|TRBV28|-|TRBJ1-1
ASSFAGSTNTEAF
>-|TRBV19|-|TRBJ1-2
ASSLGTGRGGYT
>-|TRBV5-1|-|TRBJ2-7
ASGPEGVSYEQY
>-|TRBV9|-|TRBJ2-5
ASKGRAQETQY
>TRBD2|TRBV5-1|-|TRBJ2-3
ASSSLTSGSPSTDTQY
>-|TRBV5-1|-|TRBJ2-7
ASSFLTSSYEQY
>-|TRBV5-1|-|TRBJ2-7
ASITGPYEQY
>-|TRBV4-1|few|TRBJ2-3
ASSHQYTQY
>-|TRBV6-1|-|TRBJ1-5
ASSAISGQPQH
>TRBD2|TRBV19|few|TRBJ2-1
ASSLAVSYNEQF
>TRBD1|TRBV5-4|-|TRBJ1-2
ASSPGMGQTNYGYT
>-|TRBV7-2|-|TRBJ1-1
ASSLTTEAF
>-|TRBV18|-|TRBJ2-7
ASSPSPGVFYEQY
>-|TRBV25-1|-|TRBJ1-5
ASRDGIGNQPQH
>-|TRBV7-8|few|TRBJ2-7
ASSVRAAIPGEQY
>-|TRBV19|-|TRBJ2-3
ASSSRVFTDTQY
>TRBD1|TRBV2|-|TRBJ2-3
ASGGQGTSTDTQY
>-|TRBV5-1|-|TRBJ2-7
ASKVAAASYEQY
>TRBD1|TRBV5-1|-|TRBJ2-7
ASSLWDSEGHEQY
>TRBD1|TRBV28|once|TRBJ2-7
ASIPGQEGAYEQY
>-|TRBV6-1|once|TRBJ2-6
ASSGSNSGANVLT
>-|TRBV28|-|TRBJ2-5
ASSLGGTGTGAQY
>-|TRBV27|few|TRBJ1-1
ASSLWQGGTEAF
>TRBD2|TRBV11-3|-|TRBJ2-3
ASSLSGDTDTQY
>-|TRBV2|-|TRBJ1-6
ASKARGGTNSPLH
>TRBD2|TRBV28|-|TRBJ2-7
ASRGTTSGASYEQY
>-|TRBV30|-|TRBJ1-3
AWAPQGDAGNTIY
>-|TRBV9|few|TRBJ2-3
ASSQPFRGDTQY
>TRBD2|TRBV5-1|-|TRBJ2-1
ASSLSSGAYNEQF
>TRBD2|TRBV7-9|-|TRBJ2-1
ASSDGRTSGSHNEQF
>TRBD2|TRBV30|once|TRBJ2-7
AWSAGLAGYEQY